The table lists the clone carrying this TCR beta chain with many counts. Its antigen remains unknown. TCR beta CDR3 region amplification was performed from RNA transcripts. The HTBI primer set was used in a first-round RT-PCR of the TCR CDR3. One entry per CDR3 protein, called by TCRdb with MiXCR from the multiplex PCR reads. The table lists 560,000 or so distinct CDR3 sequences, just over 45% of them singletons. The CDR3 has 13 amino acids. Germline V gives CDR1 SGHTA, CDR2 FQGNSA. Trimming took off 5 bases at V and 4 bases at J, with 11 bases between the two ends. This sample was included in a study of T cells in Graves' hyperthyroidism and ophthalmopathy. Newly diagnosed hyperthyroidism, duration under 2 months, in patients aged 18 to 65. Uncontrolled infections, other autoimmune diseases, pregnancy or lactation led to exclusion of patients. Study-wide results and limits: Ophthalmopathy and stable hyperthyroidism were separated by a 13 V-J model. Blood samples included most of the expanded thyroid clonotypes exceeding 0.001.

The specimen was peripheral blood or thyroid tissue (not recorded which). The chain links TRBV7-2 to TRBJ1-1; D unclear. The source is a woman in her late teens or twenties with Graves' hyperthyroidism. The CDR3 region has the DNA TGTGCCAGCAGCAATAGAGGGTCCACTGAAGCTTTCTTT. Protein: CASSNRGSTEAFF.